Below, one T cell receptor (beta chain) is given with its context. V lost 5 bases and J lost 6; bases outside the gene matches: 9. Per germline, CDR1 SEHNR and CDR2 FQNEAQ (reference sequence). CDR3 length: 15 amino acids. The data belong to a study of shared clonotypes between healthy human individuals. Some clones are missing from TCRdb's copy, which holds only in-frame ones; the method was immunoSEQ multiplex PCR. The sample lists 2,500,000 or so clones, around 94% occurring once. Sequenced sample: naive CD4+ T cells sorted from blood. The subset is: CD45RA+ positively selected. V and J are TRBV7-9 and TRBJ1-5, with 8 bases lining up with TRBD1. This receptor was taken from a man younger than 35 in good health. The CDR3 protein is CASSADGTGGQPQHF. The CDR3 DNA sequence: TGTGCCAGCAGCGCCGACGGGACAGGCGGTCAGCCCCAGCATTTT.